The clone carrying this T cell receptor (beta chain) was found many times. What it recognizes is unknown. TCRdb reprocessed the multiplex PCR reads with MiXCR, giving one entry per CDR3 protein. The sample comprises some 170,000 distinct CDR3 sequences, approximately 33% of which are singletons, and about 4.1% rests with the top ten. This sample is drawn from a study of breast tumors, draining lymph nodes, adjacent tissues. Germline assignment: CDR1 SGHDT and CDR2 YYEEEE. V lost 0 bases and J 4 bases, leaving 9 bases between the germline ends. The CDR3 runs 14 residues. Samples came from axillary lymph nodes draining the breast cancer. General study points: Tumor repertoires ranked between lymph nodes and nontumor tissue in diversity, with V and J gene preferences. Compared with basal-like, luminal-like tumors shared significantly more repertoire with nontumor tissue. The lymph node origin of tumor T cells was framed as consistent with a hypothesis, not demonstrated.

The gene calls are TRBV5-6 and TRBJ2-3; D perhaps matches TRBD2 (6 bases). The receptor comes from a female donor with breast cancer. Some clones in this sample may be carry-over from other donors' samples. Specimen: axillary lymph node tissue. The CDR3, as DNA: TGTGCCAGCAGCTTGGCCCCTAGCGCAGATACGCAGTATTTT. It codes for CASSLAPSADTQYF.